The 16 T cell receptor beta chains presented below share a single source sample, sequenced in a study of Graves' ophthalmopathy and Graves' hyperthyroidism. Amplification of TCR beta CDR3 regions used RNA transcripts. HTBI-primed RT-PCR formed the first round, and a multiplex PCR formed the second. TCRdb recomputed calls from the multiplex PCR reads with MiXCR, one row per CDR3 protein. The sample includes 1 million to 1.3 million distinct CDR3 sequences, roughly two fifths seen only once; the top ten take 11%. The sample consisted of peripheral blood or thyroid tissue (not recorded which). All receptors come from an adult man with Graves' hyperthyroidism.

CDR3 amino acids: CASSGNRDYQETQYF. Here the CDR3 DNA reads TGTGCCAGCAGTGGTAACCGGGACTACCAAGAGACCCAGTACTTC. The J gene is TRBJ2-5, the V gene TRBV12-3 or TRBV12-4, with D perhaps TRBD2 (6 bases). The CDR3 is 15 amino acids. V lost 5 bases and J 0 bases, leaving 13 bases between the germline ends.

This clonotype appeared once. The V gene is TRBV11-1, the J gene TRBJ1-1; D possibly corresponds to TRBD1 (6 bases). Germline lookup yields CDR1 SGHAT and CDR2 FQDESV (reference sequence). The CDR3 totals 15 residues. Trimming removed 5 bases at V and 4 bases at J, with 17 bases between. The CDR3 coding sequence is TGTGCCAGCAGCGGGACCACAACAGGGTCCACTGAAGCTTTCTTT. Encoded protein: CASSGTTTGSTEAFF. The full variable domain, with the rest looked up from reference TRBV11-1 and TRBJ1-1, is EAEVAQSPRYKITEKSQAVAFWCDPISGHATLYWYRQILGQGPELLVQFQDESVVDDSQLPKDRFSAERLKGVDSTLKIQPAELGDSAMYLCASSGTTTGSTEAFFGQGTRLTVV.

There are many counts of this clonotype. The gene calls are TRBV5-1 and TRBJ2-7; D not resolved. Germline assignment: CDR1 SGHRS and CDR2 YFSETQ. The CDR3 has 13 amino acids. The V and J ends lost 2 bases and 5 bases respectively, with 11 bases between them. In DNA form, the CDR3 reads TGCGCCAGCAGCTTCAGTGGGCGTAACGAGCAGTACTTC. Its translation: CASSFSGRNEQYF.

The CDR3 nucleotides are TGTGCCATCAGTGAGCCAGTAGCGGGAGGACTTACGGGGGAGCAGTACTTC. Its translation is CAISEPVAGGLTGEQYF. V is TRBV10-3 and J is TRBJ2-7; 10 bases are a match to TRBD2. Germline V gene sequence: CDR1 ENHRY, CDR2 SYGVKD. V dropped 2 bases and J dropped 7; count of bases not matched to a gene: 14. This CDR3 is built from 17 residues.

Turning to this clonotype: This could be a read error, since a much larger clone is one nucleotide away. The CDR3 loop is CASSPSDTYSYGQYF. The CDR3 DNA reads TGTGCCAGCAGTCCATCCGACACGTACTCCTACGGGCAGTACTTC. The genes are TRBV6-5 and TRBJ2-7; D is unclear. Germline V gene data show CDR1 as MNHEY and CDR2 as SVGAGI. The CDR3 is 15 amino acids.

The chain recombines TRBV28 with TRBJ2-6, with D perhaps matching TRBD2 (6 bases). CDR1 and CDR2 from the germline V gene are MDHEN and SYDVKM. Deletions cut 5 bases from V and 4 bases from J, with 12 bases between. The CDR3 is made up of 15 amino acids. In DNA, the CDR3 is TGTGCCAGCAGTGAATGGGGGGAAGGGGCCAACGTCCTGACTTTC. Protein product: CASSEWGEGANVLTF.

With respect to this clonotype: Since a much larger clone is just one base distant, this may be a read error. V gene TRBV11-2 combines with J gene TRBJ1-2; possibly TRBD1 for D (6 bases). CDR1 SGHAT and CDR2 FQNNGV come from the germline V gene. Trimming took 2 bases from V and 6 from J, leaving 13 bases between them. The CDR3 spans 14 residues. The CDR3 DNA follows: TGTGCCAGCAGCTTACCGGGGGCAGGGGATGGCTACACCTTC. Encoded protein: CASSLPGAGDGYTF.

The CDR3 region is CASSFGQGPGEQYF. CDR3 coding DNA: TGTGCCAGCAGTTTCGGACAGGGACCGGGCGAGCAGTACTTC. V is TRBV12-3 or TRBV12-4 and J is TRBJ2-7; 8 positions agree with TRBD1. V gave up 3 bases and J gave up 6 bases; unmatched junction bases: 7. CDR3 length: 14 amino acids.

This clonotype has more than one count but fewer than ten. The chain has TRBV5-8 and TRBJ1-1; 7 nucleotides agree with TRBD1. Germline V lookup: CDR1 SGHTS, CDR2 YDEGEE. CDR3 length: 15 residues. V shed 7 bases and J 1 base; nucleotides not matched to a gene: 10. CDR3 DNA: TGTGCCAGCCCCCCGGGACAGTCATCGAACACTGAAGCTTTCTTT. Translation: CASPPGQSSNTEAFF.

This clonotype was found a few times. The chain employs TRBV18 and TRBJ1-1; D ambiguous. Germline V gene lookup returns CDR1 KGHSH and CDR2 LQKENI. V was clipped by 3 bases and J by 3 bases, with 8 bases between them. The CDR3 is 13 residues long. For the CDR3, the DNA is TGTGCCAGCTCACCCCAGAGGGACACTGAAGCTTTCTTT. Translated, it gives CASSPQRDTEAFF.

This clonotype was counted at least ten times. The J gene is TRBJ2-6, the V gene TRBV11-1; no clear D gene. This CDR3 spans 13 amino acids. Trimming left V 8 bases short and J 1 base short, with 6 bases between. Germline lookup yields CDR1 SGHAT and CDR2 FQDESV (reference sequence). The CDR3: CASPESGANVLTF. The DNA of the CDR3 is TGTGCCAGCCCGGAGTCTGGGGCCAACGTCCTGACTTTC.

This chain links TRBV20-1 with TRBJ2-7; TRBD1 agrees at 10 bases. This CDR3 is built from 14 residues. V gave up 5 bases and J gave up 1 base; unmatched junction bases: 5. Germline V gives CDR1 DFQATT, CDR2 SNEGSKA (reference sequence). In DNA form, the CDR3 reads TGCAGTGCTCAGCGGGGACAGGGGTCCTACGAGCAGTACTTC. It yields the protein CSAQRGQGSYEQYF.

In its sample, this clonotype was seen many times. The rearrangement joins TRBV7-2 to TRBJ2-5; D unresolved. CDR1 and CDR2 (germline): SGHTA, FQGNSA. The V gene lost 4 bases and the J gene lost 5 bases, with 11 bases spanning the gap. This CDR3 has 13 amino acids. CDR3 amino acids: CASSSPSRETQYF. The CDR3 bases are TGTGCCAGCAGCTCCCCTTCTCGCGAGACCCAGTACTTC.

This clonotype occurred many times. The CDR3 sequence: CASRYRRTSGETQYF. The CDR3 region has the DNA TGTGCCAGCAGATATCGTAGGACAAGTGGGGAGACCCAGTACTTC. The V and J genes are TRBV7-8 and TRBJ2-5; D may be TRBD1 (5 bases). Germline loops: CDR1 SGHVS, CDR2 FQNEAQ. Trimming cost V 6 bases and J 5 bases, with 19 bases left between them. This CDR3 is built from 15 residues.

This clonotype was seen at least ten times. The CDR3 loop is CSARRSGGRNEKLFF. The CDR3 region has the DNA TGCAGTGCTAGGAGGTCGGGGGGGCGCAATGAAAAACTGTTTTTT. The chain links TRBV20-1 to TRBJ1-4; possibly TRBD1 for D (6 bases). CDR1 and CDR2 (germline): DFQATT, SNEGSKA (reference sequence). V shed 3 bases and J shed 5 bases, with 16 bases lying between them. The CDR3 is made up of 15 amino acids.

As regards this clonotype: Relative to the germline gene, one junction end is altered; a read error may explain this. The CDR3 loop is CASSPPGEAYEQYF. For the CDR3, the DNA is TGTGCCAGCAGCCCGCCCGGGGAGGCCTACGAGCAGTACTTC. The gene calls are TRBV4-1 and TRBJ2-7; D might be TRBD2 (6 bases). The CDR3 is made up of 14 amino acids. Germline-derived CDR1 and CDR2 are MGHRA and YSYEKL.